The 30 T cell receptor beta chains below were found in one sample sequenced in a study of technical replicates of blood from a handful of donors. Some clones are missing from TCRdb's copy, which holds only in-frame ones; the method was immunoSEQ multiplex PCR. In the table there are fewer than 90,000 clones, about 94% of which are singletons. Sample: T cells isolated from PBMCs. The receptors derive from a human donor in good health.

This chain connects TRBV28 to TRBJ2-7; tentative D call: TRBD1 (5 bases). The germline gives CDR1 MDHEN, CDR2 SYDVKM. This CDR3 has 13 residues. The ends were cut back, 8 bases at V and 6 bases at J, with 17 bases in the middle. In DNA form, the CDR3 reads TGTGCCAGCTCAGTCCAGGGCTTACGCGAGCAGTACTTC. It specifies CASSVQGLREQYF. The full variable domain, its missing parts supplied by reference TRBV28 and TRBJ2-7, is DVKVTQSSRYLVKRTGEKVFLECVQDMDHENMFWYRQDPGLGLRLIYFSYDVKMKEKGDIPEGYSVSREKKERFSLILESASTNQTSMYLCASSVQGLREQYFGPGTRLTVT.

The V call is TRBV27, the J call TRBJ2-1; possibly TRBD2 for D (6 bases). The V end lost 6 bases, the J end lost 7 bases, and 7 bases lay between the germline ends. Germline V gene sequence: CDR1 MNHEY, CDR2 SMNVEV (reference sequence). The CDR3 length is 11 residues. CDR3 protein: CASRTSNEQFF. CDR3 bases: TGTGCCAGCAGGACTAGTAATGAGCAGTTCTTC.

The J gene is TRBJ1-3, the V gene TRBV5-1; D possibly corresponds to TRBD1 (6 bases). Per germline, CDR1 SGHRS and CDR2 YFSETQ. This CDR3 is built from 16 residues. Between the trimmed V and J ends, which lost 2 bases and 6 bases, there was a span of 18 bases. Written as DNA, the CDR3 is TGCGCCAGCAGCTTAGGCTCACAGGGTCCTGCAAACACCATATATTTT. It translates to CASSLGSQGPANTIYF.

The chain joins TRBV4-3 to TRBJ1-1; D may be TRBD1 (5 bases). Germline values: CDR1 LGHNA, CDR2 YSLEER. V dropped 2 bases and J dropped 4 bases, with 14 bases sitting between them. The CDR3 loop spans 15 amino acids. This chain's CDR3 is CASSQYTSGGTEAFF. CDR3 DNA sequence: TGCGCCAGCAGCCAATATACAAGCGGGGGCACTGAAGCTTTCTTT.

This clone appeared a single time. This rearrangement joins TRBV10-3 to TRBJ2-7, with D perhaps TRBD1 (9 bases). The V end was cut by 10 bases, the J end by 6 bases, with 25 bases between. This CDR3 comprises 15 residues. Germline values: CDR1 ENHRY, CDR2 SYGVKD. The CDR3 DNA sequence: TGTGCCACAACAGGGGGCGAAGCGGGAGACTCCGAGCAGTACTTC. Amino acid sequence: CATTGGEAGDSEQYF.

This clone was counted a single time. V gene TRBV19 combines with J gene TRBJ1-1; maybe TRBD1 (5 bases). CDR3 size: 15 residues. V lost 3 bases and J 0 bases, leaving 11 bases between the germline ends. Germline CDR1 and CDR2: LNHDA and SQIVND (reference sequence). CDR3 residues: CASSIGGTMNTEAFF. The CDR3 DNA reads as TGTGCCAGTAGTATTGGAGGGACTATGAACACTGAAGCTTTCTTT.

This chain links TRBV6-6 with TRBJ2-7; TRBD2 aligns across 11 bases. With 7 bases clipped from V and 4 bases from J, the junction kept 3 bases outside the gene matches. CDR3 size: 13 residues. Germline V gives CDR1 MNHNY, CDR2 SVGAGI (reference sequence). The CDR3 DNA follows: TGTGCCAGCACTCCTAGCGGGAGGTACGAGCAGTACTTC. This sequence encodes CASTPSGRYEQYF.

J is TRBJ2-1 and V is TRBV5-4; perhaps TRBD2 as D (6 bases). V was pared by 4 bases and J by 5 bases, with 19 bases between. This CDR3 region has 16 residues. Germline CDR1 SGHNT, CDR2 YYREEE (reference sequence). CDR3 DNA: TGTGCCAGCAGCCCACGGTCGGCGGGATGGAACAATGAGCAGTTCTTC. Translated: CASSPRSAGWNNEQFF.

The chain links TRBV29-1 to TRBJ2-7; 7 bases line up with TRBD1. This CDR3 comprises 11 residues. The ends lost 6 bases at V and 5 bases at J; junction bases unmatched: 4. Germline CDR1 is SQVTM and CDR2 is ANQGSEA. The CDR3 sequence: CSVGTANEQYF. The CDR3 bases are TGCAGCGTCGGGACAGCAAACGAGCAGTACTTC.

The chain combines TRBV27 with TRBJ2-3, with D possibly being TRBD1 (8 bases). The CDR3 extends over 15 amino acids. The germline V gene has CDR1 MNHEY and CDR2 SMNVEV (reference sequence). Trimming removed 5 bases from V and 6 bases from J, with 18 bases in between. In DNA form, the CDR3 reads TGTGCCAGCAGTGTCATCGAACAGGGGGGGGATACGCAGTATTTT. Translating it yields CASSVIEQGGDTQYF.

The V gene is TRBV4-1, the J gene TRBJ2-1; no clear D gene. The CDR3 runs 18 residues. V gave up 2 bases and J gave up 0 bases, with 17 bases separating them. Germline V gene data show CDR1 as MGHRA and CDR2 as YSYEKL. The CDR3 sequence is CASSQLLGNPSSYNEQFF. DNA for the CDR3: TGCGCCAGCAGCCAATTATTGGGCAACCCCAGCTCCTACAATGAGCAGTTCTTC.

This rearrangement joins TRBV5-1 to TRBJ2-2, with 9 bases matching TRBD2. This CDR3 has 16 amino acids. V shed 5 bases, J shed 2 bases, and the junction held 7 bases outside the gene matches. Looked up from germline, CDR1 is SGHRS and CDR2 is YFSETQ. CDR3 region: CASSSRTSENTGELFF. Written as DNA, the CDR3 is TGCGCCAGCAGTTCGAGGACTAGCGAAAACACCGGGGAGCTGTTTTTT.

The V and J genes are TRBV29-1 and TRBJ2-1, with D unclear. The CDR3 extends over 12 amino acids. Trimming left V 4 bases short and J 8 bases short, with 12 bases between. The germline CDR1 and CDR2 sequences are SQVTM and ANQGSEA. The CDR3 nucleotides read TGCAGCGTTGCCCCAGGCTCCGATGAGCAGTTCTTC. Translated: CSVAPGSDEQFF.

The V gene is TRBV9, the J gene TRBJ2-5; D uncertain. V was trimmed by 2 bases and J by 2 bases, leaving 16 bases between them. Germline lookup yields CDR1 SGDLS and CDR2 YYNGEE. CDR3 length equals 16 residues. As DNA, the CDR3 is TGTGCCAGCAGCGTCCTCCTGTCCGGAGCACAAGAGACCCAGTACTTC. It translates to CASSVLLSGAQETQYF.

V and J are TRBV4-1 and TRBJ2-1; 9 bases agree with TRBD2. The V gene's germline CDR1 is MGHRA and CDR2 YSYEKL. With V trimmed by 4 bases and J by 8 bases, 6 bases remained unmatched. This CDR3 comprises 14 residues. CDR3 residues: CASSLQREAHEQFF. Written as DNA, the CDR3 is TGCGCCAGCAGCCTCCAGCGGGAGGCCCATGAGCAGTTCTTC.

V usage is TRBV6-6 and J usage is TRBJ2-7; 8 nucleotides line up with TRBD1. CDR1 and CDR2 from the germline V gene are MNHNY and SVGAGI (reference sequence). With 6 bases clipped from V and 3 bases from J, the junction kept 7 bases outside the gene matches. The CDR3 totals 14 residues. In nucleotides, the CDR3 is TGTGCCAGCAGATCCCAGGGGGCTCTCTACGAGCAGTACTTC. Amino acid sequence: CASRSQGALYEQYF.

The gene calls are TRBV28 and TRBJ2-3; D not certain. The CDR3 is 14 amino acids. V was shortened by 3 bases and J by 0 bases, with 7 bases between the two germline ends. Germline V CDR1 and CDR2: MDHEN, SYDVKM. The CDR3 region is CASSLSLSTDTQYF. The CDR3 coding sequence is TGTGCCAGCAGTTTGTCCTTAAGCACAGATACGCAGTATTTT.

The V call is TRBV5-4, the J call TRBJ1-1; perhaps TRBD1 as D (6 bases). The V end lost 6 bases, the J end lost 4 bases, and 16 bases lay between the germline ends. Per the germline V gene, CDR1 is SGHNT and CDR2 is YYREEE (reference sequence). CDR3 length: 14 residues. CDR3 sequence reads: CASTPAGGGTEAFF. CDR3 coding DNA: TGTGCCAGCACTCCCGCTGGGGGCGGCACTGAAGCTTTCTTT.

The genes are TRBV9 and TRBJ2-7; a possible D gene is TRBD1 (6 bases). V was trimmed by 1 base and J by 2 bases, leaving 13 bases between them. This CDR3 has 15 amino acids. From germline, CDR1 is SGDLS and CDR2 YYNGEE. The CDR3 here is CASSVSGTSPYEQYF. CDR3 DNA sequence: TGTGCCAGCAGCGTATCCGGGACAAGCCCCTACGAGCAGTACTTC.

This chain connects TRBV6-4 to TRBJ1-5, with D tentatively TRBD1 (5 bases). V dropped 6 bases and J dropped 5 bases, with 11 bases sitting between them. Germline lookup yields CDR1 MRHNA and CDR2 SNTAGT. CDR3 length: 13 residues. The CDR3 is CASSVEGDQPQHF. The CDR3 DNA is TGTGCCAGCAGCGTGGAAGGGGATCAGCCCCAGCATTTT.

This chain links TRBV2 with TRBJ2-7; tentative D call: TRBD1 (6 bases). The CDR3 is made up of 15 amino acids. V dropped 5 bases and J dropped 6 bases, with 20 bases sitting between them. Per the germline V gene, CDR1 is SNHLY and CDR2 is FYNNEI. The CDR3 nucleotides read TGTGCCAGCAGTAAGAGCAGGGGCTCTGTAGGCGAGCAGTACTTC. Its protein product is CASSKSRGSVGEQYF.

The chain uses TRBV19 and TRBJ1-4; the match to TRBD1 covers 7 bases. Losses at the gene ends were 5 bases for V and 8 bases for J; bases not matched to a gene: 11. The CDR3 has 15 residues. The V gene's germline CDR1 is LNHDA and CDR2 SQIVND (reference sequence). The CDR3: CASSLRGTEQEKLFF. CDR3 sequence (DNA): TGTGCCAGTAGTCTCCGGGGGACAGAGCAGGAAAAACTGTTTTTT.

This clone was seen a handful of times. The J gene is TRBJ1-1, the V gene TRBV10-1, with unresolved D. Germline CDR1 reads WNHNN; CDR2 reads SYGVQD (reference sequence). The CDR3 runs to 13 residues. V was cut by 2 bases and J by 3 bases, with 7 bases left in between. CDR3 coding DNA: TGCGCCAGCAGTGAGAACAGAGACACTGAAGCTTTCTTT. Protein product: CASSENRDTEAFF.

The V gene is TRBV15, the J gene TRBJ1-1; 11 bases are a match to TRBD1. The CDR3 is 14 amino acids. Germline V gene lookup returns CDR1 LNHNV and CDR2 YYDKDF (reference sequence). V dropped 5 bases and J dropped 3; count of bases not matched to a gene: 2. CDR3 residues: CATSVDRGHTEAFF. Here the CDR3 DNA reads TGTGCCACCAGCGTGGACAGGGGGCACACTGAAGCTTTCTTT.

This chain joins TRBV7-2 and TRBJ2-7; 8 nucleotides agree with TRBD2. J lost 3 bases, V lost 1 base, and 5 bases had no gene match. This CDR3 spans 15 amino acids. Looked up from germline, CDR1 is SGHTA and CDR2 is FQGNSA. DNA of the CDR3: TGTGCCAGCAGCTTAGTTGCGGGAGGTTTCTACGAGCAGTACTTC. This gives the protein CASSLVAGGFYEQYF.

This sequence joins TRBV4-3 and TRBJ1-1; D perhaps matches TRBD1 (6 bases). Trimming stripped 0 bases from V and 3 bases from J, with 14 bases between. This CDR3 has 16 amino acids. Germline V gene data show CDR1 as LGHNA and CDR2 as YSLEER. The DNA for the CDR3 is TGCGCCAGCAGCCAAGATATTCCGGCAGGGGACACTGAAGCTTTCTTT. Amino acid sequence: CASSQDIPAGDTEAFF.

The V gene is TRBV5-1, the J gene TRBJ2-3; TRBD2 matches 12 bases. V was clipped by 0 bases and J by 2 bases; unmatched bases: 1. CDR3 length: 16 residues. From germline, CDR1 is SGHRS and CDR2 YFSETQ. The CDR3 reads CASSLGTSGNTDTQYF. The CDR3 bases are TGCGCCAGCAGCTTGGGGACTAGCGGGAACACAGATACGCAGTATTTT.

The rearrangement uses TRBV5-4 and TRBJ2-7; 7 positions agree with TRBD1. The V and J ends lost 6 bases and 0 bases, in that order; junction bases with no gene match: 21. Looked up from germline, CDR1 is SGHNT and CDR2 is YYREEE (reference sequence). The CDR3 loop spans 19 amino acids. This CDR3 reads CASTPSRGQSGIVSYEQYF. In nucleotides, the CDR3 is TGTGCCAGCACCCCCTCGAGGGGACAGTCAGGTATCGTCTCCTACGAGCAGTACTTC.

This clone is termed medium-sized. DNA for the CDR3: TGTGCCAGCAGTGAAGGAGCGGTGACAGGGGTCAATCAGCCCCAGCATTTT. This codes for CASSEGAVTGVNQPQHF. The rearrangement uses TRBV6-1 and TRBJ1-5, with TRBD1 matching over 8 bases. Germline-derived CDR1 and CDR2 are MNHNS and SASEGT. The CDR3 sequence is 17 residues long. Trimming took 1 base from V and 3 from J; bases not matched to a gene: 8.

V is TRBV7-6 and J is TRBJ2-3; weak D call: TRBD2 (6 bases). This CDR3 has 14 residues. V was pared by 4 bases and J by 1 base, with 9 bases between. The germline CDR1 and CDR2 sequences are SGHVS and FNYEAQ. CDR3: CASSSGEGTDTQYF. CDR3 coding DNA: TGTGCCAGCAGCTCGGGGGAGGGCACAGATACGCAGTATTTT.